A selection of T cell receptor beta chains follows, all from one sample in a study of blood T cell repertoires in COVID-19. Clones were read by immunoSEQ multiplex PCR, and TCRdb kept only the in-frame ones, dropping some. The sample has about 170,000 clones; around 82% are singletons. The sequencing input was peripheral blood. Source of these receptors: a woman in her 70s who had recovered from COVID-19. Each CDR3 is given with its conserved first and last residue. Fields, in order: clone size, D gene, J gene, V gene, CDR3 DNA, CDR3 protein. A D gene is named only where the DNA matches it firmly. Clone size, where shown, is once, few, many, or a class for clones that have expanded.

abundance: NA; d_gene: TRBD1; j_gene: TRBJ1-5; v_gene: TRBV7-8; CDR3nt: TGTGCCAGCAGCTCTTGGGACAGGGTCGCCAATCAGCCCCAGCATTTT; CDR3aa: CASSSWDRVANQPQHF
abundance: NA; d_gene: NA; j_gene: TRBJ2-7; v_gene: TRBV11-2; CDR3nt: TGTGCCAGCACCCCCTGGGGGGTCTACGAGCAGTACTTC; CDR3aa: CASTPWGVYEQYF
abundance: NA; d_gene: NA; j_gene: TRBJ1-5; v_gene: TRBV5-5; CDR3nt: TGTGCCAGCAGCTTGGTGGGGGGGGATCAGCCCCAGCATTTT; CDR3aa: CASSLVGGDQPQHF
abundance: NA; d_gene: NA; j_gene: TRBJ1-5; v_gene: TRBV23-1; CDR3nt: TGCGCCAGCAGTCAATCGAACAGCTTGCAGCCCCAGCATTTT; CDR3aa: CASSQSNSLQPQHF
abundance: NA; d_gene: NA; j_gene: TRBJ1-2; v_gene: TRBV6-5; CDR3nt: TGTGCCATCCTAAAGGGGCAGCTTCTTGGGGGCTACACCTTC; CDR3aa: CAILKGQLLGGYTF
abundance: NA; d_gene: TRBD1; j_gene: TRBJ1-1; v_gene: TRBV5-5; CDR3nt: TGTGCCAGCAGCGCCAGGACAGGGGCGAACACTGAAGCTTTCTTT; CDR3aa: CASSARTGANTEAFF
abundance: few; d_gene: TRBD2; j_gene: TRBJ2-1; v_gene: TRBV5-4; CDR3nt: TGTGCCAGCAGCTTGGCTAGCGGGGACTCCCGTGAGCAGTTCTTC; CDR3aa: CASSLASGDSREQFF
abundance: NA; d_gene: NA; j_gene: TRBJ2-7; v_gene: TRBV2; CDR3nt: TGTGCCACCGGACAGCCCTACGAGCAGTACTTC; CDR3aa: CATGQPYEQYF
abundance: NA; d_gene: TRBD2; j_gene: TRBJ2-1; v_gene: TRBV7-9; CDR3nt: TGTGCCAGCACCCGGGGCGGGGGGCCCTACAATGAGCAGTTCTTC; CDR3aa: CASTRGGGPYNEQFF
abundance: once; d_gene: TRBD1; j_gene: TRBJ2-7; v_gene: TRBV6-6; CDR3nt: TGTGCCAGCAGTCGGACAGGGGCATGGGACGAGCAGTACTTC; CDR3aa: CASSRTGAWDEQYF
abundance: NA; d_gene: TRBD2; j_gene: TRBJ2-3; v_gene: TRBV7-3; CDR3nt: TGTGCCAGCAGCAAACTAGCGGGAGGCACAGATACGCAGTATTTT; CDR3aa: CASSKLAGGTDTQYF
abundance: NA; d_gene: NA; j_gene: TRBJ2-3; v_gene: TRBV6-5; CDR3nt: TGTGCCAGCAGTTACGGGGCTAGCGCCCTTCCAGATACGCAGTATTTT; CDR3aa: CASSYGASALPDTQYF
abundance: NA; d_gene: TRBD2; j_gene: TRBJ2-3; v_gene: TRBV19; CDR3nt: TGTGCCACCCGACTAGCGGGGGTTCCCACAGATACGCAGTATTTT; CDR3aa: CATRLAGVPTDTQYF
abundance: NA; d_gene: TRBD2; j_gene: TRBJ2-1; v_gene: TRBV7-3; CDR3nt: TGTGCCAGCAGCTTAAGGAGGACTAGCGTGGGGGGCGAGCAGTTCTTC; CDR3aa: CASSLRRTSVGGEQFF
abundance: NA; d_gene: TRBD2; j_gene: TRBJ2-3; v_gene: TRBV30; CDR3nt: TGTGCCTGGAGTCCCCTAGCGGGTCGCACAGATACGCAGTATTTT; CDR3aa: CAWSPLAGRTDTQYF
abundance: once; d_gene: NA; j_gene: TRBJ1-3; v_gene: TRBV5-1; CDR3nt: TGCGCCAGCAGCCCGGGGGGCACCATATATTTT; CDR3aa: CASSPGGTIYF
abundance: NA; d_gene: NA; j_gene: TRBJ2-5; v_gene: TRBV30; CDR3nt: TGTGCCTGGGCTCCCCGGGGGGAGACCCAGTACTTC; CDR3aa: CAWAPRGETQYF
abundance: NA; d_gene: NA; j_gene: TRBJ2-7; v_gene: TRBV5-1; CDR3nt: TGCGCCAGCAGCCCCCAGGGGCAGCAGGGTGGGCAGTACTTC; CDR3aa: CASSPQGQQGGQYF
abundance: NA; d_gene: NA; j_gene: TRBJ1-1; v_gene: TRBV5-5; CDR3nt: TGTGCCAGCAGCTTTGGGGGGGACACTGAAGCTTTCTTT; CDR3aa: CASSFGGDTEAFF
abundance: many; d_gene: TRBD1; j_gene: TRBJ1-6; v_gene: TRBV30; CDR3nt: TGTGCCTGGAGTAGGGGGCTGTCAAGTTCACCCCTCCACTTT; CDR3aa: CAWSRGLSSSPLHF
abundance: few; d_gene: TRBD2; j_gene: TRBJ2-1; v_gene: TRBV10-3; CDR3nt: TGTGCCACCCGGACTAGCGGGAGCCGTGATGAGCAGTTCTTC; CDR3aa: CATRTSGSRDEQFF
abundance: NA; d_gene: TRBD1; j_gene: TRBJ2-6; v_gene: TRBV3-1/TRBV3-2; CDR3nt: TGTGCCAGCAGCCAACGTCCCGGGACAGGGCCCGGGGCCAACGTCCTGACTTTC; CDR3aa: CASSQRPGTGPGANVLTF
abundance: few; d_gene: NA; j_gene: TRBJ2-7; v_gene: TRBV18; CDR3nt: TGTGCCAGCTCACCCGGTGAGGTCAACGAGCAGTACTTC; CDR3aa: CASSPGEVNEQYF
abundance: NA; d_gene: TRBD1; j_gene: TRBJ2-3; v_gene: TRBV18; CDR3nt: TGTGCCAGCTCACCGGGCAGGGGGCGCTTAGATACGCAGTATTTT; CDR3aa: CASSPGRGRLDTQYF
abundance: NA; d_gene: NA; j_gene: TRBJ1-2; v_gene: TRBV3-1/TRBV3-2; CDR3nt: TGTGCCAGCAGCCCGACTCCTGGGTCACTCACCTTC; CDR3aa: CASSPTPGSLTF
abundance: NA; d_gene: NA; j_gene: TRBJ1-1; v_gene: TRBV18; CDR3nt: TGTGCCAGCTCACCACCGAGGGCTGGGGTGAACACTGAAGCTTTCTTT; CDR3aa: CASSPPRAGVNTEAFF
abundance: NA; d_gene: NA; j_gene: TRBJ2-3; v_gene: TRBV28; CDR3nt: TGTGCCAGCGCTTCCCGGCGGGGGCAGTATTTT; CDR3aa: CASASRRGQYF
abundance: NA; d_gene: NA; j_gene: TRBJ2-7; v_gene: TRBV28; CDR3nt: TGTGCCAGCAGTGGGCGCTACGAGCAGTACTTC; CDR3aa: CASSGRYEQYF
abundance: NA; d_gene: TRBD1; j_gene: TRBJ2-1; v_gene: TRBV5-1; CDR3nt: TGCGCCAGCAGCCCAGGGGGTAACTACAATGAGCAGTTCTTC; CDR3aa: CASSPGGNYNEQFF
abundance: NA; d_gene: NA; j_gene: TRBJ1-1; v_gene: TRBV7-8; CDR3nt: TGTGCCAGCAGCTGGGGGGCGGGGGGGGTGGCTGAAGCTTTCTTT; CDR3aa: CASSWGAGGVAEAFF
abundance: NA; d_gene: TRBD1; j_gene: TRBJ1-2; v_gene: TRBV19; CDR3nt: TGTGCCACCGCGGACAGGGGCTATGGCTACACCTTC; CDR3aa: CATADRGYGYTF
abundance: NA; d_gene: TRBD1; j_gene: TRBJ1-1; v_gene: TRBV19; CDR3nt: TGTGCCAGTAGTCCTAAGGGGGCAGAAGCTTTCTTT; CDR3aa: CASSPKGAEAFF
abundance: NA; d_gene: TRBD2; j_gene: TRBJ2-3; v_gene: TRBV18; CDR3nt: TGTGCCAGCTCACCTACTAGCGGGAGAAGGTACAGCACAGATACGCAGTATTTT; CDR3aa: CASSPTSGRRYSTDTQYF
abundance: NA; d_gene: NA; j_gene: TRBJ1-2; v_gene: TRBV4-3; CDR3nt: TGCGCCAGCAGCCAAGATTGGGGCGAGGATGGCTACACCTTC; CDR3aa: CASSQDWGEDGYTF
abundance: few; d_gene: NA; j_gene: TRBJ1-1; v_gene: TRBV27; CDR3nt: TGTGCCAGCAGTTACCGCCGCAGGGCAGGTATGAACACTGAAGCTTTCTTT; CDR3aa: CASSYRRRAGMNTEAFF
abundance: NA; d_gene: NA; j_gene: TRBJ2-3; v_gene: TRBV4-2; CDR3nt: TGTGCCAGCAGCCCAAGGGGCAGAGATACGCAGTATTTT; CDR3aa: CASSPRGRDTQYF
abundance: once; d_gene: NA; j_gene: TRBJ2-1; v_gene: TRBV28; CDR3nt: TGTGCCTCTCGTTCCGGGATAGGTGAGCAGTTCTTC; CDR3aa: CASRSGIGEQFF
abundance: NA; d_gene: TRBD1; j_gene: TRBJ2-2; v_gene: TRBV19; CDR3nt: TGTGCCAGTAGTATGGGCGGGACAGGGAACACCGGGGAGCTGTTTTTT; CDR3aa: CASSMGGTGNTGELFF
abundance: NA; d_gene: TRBD1; j_gene: TRBJ1-5; v_gene: TRBV27; CDR3nt: TGTGCCAGCAGCCCCGGGACAGGGAGTCAGCCCCAGCATTTT; CDR3aa: CASSPGTGSQPQHF
abundance: NA; d_gene: TRBD2; j_gene: TRBJ2-3; v_gene: TRBV5-4; CDR3nt: TGTGCCAGCAGCTTGGGGCTAGCGGGGGGGCCGCTCAGGGTGGCGCAGTATTTT; CDR3aa: CASSLGLAGGPLRVAQYF
abundance: NA; d_gene: NA; j_gene: TRBJ2-7; v_gene: TRBV5-4; CDR3nt: TGTGCCAGCAGCTCGCCCACTCAGGGGTTTTCCTACGAGCAGTACTTC; CDR3aa: CASSSPTQGFSYEQYF
abundance: NA; d_gene: NA; j_gene: TRBJ2-7; v_gene: TRBV29-1; CDR3nt: TGCAGCGTTGGAGACAGAAACTACGAGCAGTACTTC; CDR3aa: CSVGDRNYEQYF
abundance: NA; d_gene: NA; j_gene: TRBJ1-4; v_gene: TRBV5-4; CDR3nt: TGTGCCAGCAGCCCCGGGGGGGGGTCTAATGAAAAACTGTTTTTT; CDR3aa: CASSPGGGSNEKLFF
abundance: NA; d_gene: TRBD2; j_gene: TRBJ2-3; v_gene: TRBV6-2/TRBV6-3; CDR3nt: TGTGCCAGCAGTCCCCCCGGAGCGGGAACAGATACGCAGTATTTT; CDR3aa: CASSPPGAGTDTQYF
abundance: NA; d_gene: TRBD1; j_gene: TRBJ1-6; v_gene: TRBV28; CDR3nt: TGTGCCAGCAGCCCGCCGGACAGGGTTCATTCACCCCTCCACTTT; CDR3aa: CASSPPDRVHSPLHF
abundance: NA; d_gene: TRBD2; j_gene: TRBJ2-3; v_gene: TRBV19; CDR3nt: TGTGCCAGTAGTAACCTAGCGGGTGGAGGCACAGATACGCAGTATTTT; CDR3aa: CASSNLAGGGTDTQYF
abundance: NA; d_gene: TRBD2; j_gene: TRBJ2-2; v_gene: TRBV5-1; CDR3nt: TGCGCCAGCAGCTTCGGTAGCGGGAGCGGCGGGGAGCTGTTTTTT; CDR3aa: CASSFGSGSGGELFF
abundance: NA; d_gene: TRBD2; j_gene: TRBJ2-3; v_gene: TRBV5-4; CDR3nt: TGTGCCAGCAGCGCCCGTCTAGCGGGAGCCACAGATACGCAGTATTTT; CDR3aa: CASSARLAGATDTQYF
abundance: few; d_gene: NA; j_gene: TRBJ1-2; v_gene: TRBV27; CDR3nt: TGTGCCAGCAGGCATGGGGGGGCGGACGGCTACACCTTC; CDR3aa: CASRHGGADGYTF
abundance: once; d_gene: TRBD1; j_gene: TRBJ2-7; v_gene: TRBV29-1; CDR3nt: TGCAGCGTCGCAACGGGACAGCGCATGTCCGAGCAGTACTTC; CDR3aa: CSVATGQRMSEQYF
abundance: NA; d_gene: TRBD1; j_gene: TRBJ2-3; v_gene: TRBV5-4; CDR3nt: TGTGCCAGCAGGCCGTCCCGGGACAGGGCGGCAGATACGCAGTATTTT; CDR3aa: CASRPSRDRAADTQYF
abundance: NA; d_gene: TRBD2; j_gene: TRBJ2-1; v_gene: TRBV6-1; CDR3nt: TGTGCCAGCAGTAAAGAGGCTAGCGGGAGCTTCTCCTACAATGAGCAGTTCTTC; CDR3aa: CASSKEASGSFSYNEQFF
abundance: once; d_gene: NA; j_gene: TRBJ2-5; v_gene: TRBV5-1; CDR3nt: TGCGCCAGCAGCTTGCTGGGGGGACCGCAAGAGACCCAGTACTTC; CDR3aa: CASSLLGGPQETQYF
abundance: NA; d_gene: NA; j_gene: TRBJ1-4; v_gene: TRBV6-6; CDR3nt: TGTGCCAGCAGTCCGCCCCGGGGGGCCAGGACTAATGAAAAACTGTTTTTT; CDR3aa: CASSPPRGARTNEKLFF
abundance: NA; d_gene: NA; j_gene: TRBJ1-4; v_gene: TRBV29-1; CDR3nt: TGCAGCGTTGCGGGTGTGGAAGAAAAACTGTTTTTT; CDR3aa: CSVAGVEEKLFF
abundance: NA; d_gene: TRBD1; j_gene: TRBJ2-1; v_gene: TRBV10-3; CDR3nt: TGTGCCATCAGTGAGACCGGGACAGGGGGCTCCTACAATGAGCAGTTCTTC; CDR3aa: CAISETGTGGSYNEQFF
abundance: NA; d_gene: NA; j_gene: TRBJ1-1; v_gene: TRBV3-1/TRBV3-2; CDR3nt: TGTGCCAGCAGCCAAGATGGGGGGTGGACTGAAGCTTTCTTT; CDR3aa: CASSQDGGWTEAFF
abundance: NA; d_gene: NA; j_gene: TRBJ1-2; v_gene: TRBV4-2; CDR3nt: TGTGCCAGCAGCCAAGATGGGGGGACTGGCTACACCTTC; CDR3aa: CASSQDGGTGYTF